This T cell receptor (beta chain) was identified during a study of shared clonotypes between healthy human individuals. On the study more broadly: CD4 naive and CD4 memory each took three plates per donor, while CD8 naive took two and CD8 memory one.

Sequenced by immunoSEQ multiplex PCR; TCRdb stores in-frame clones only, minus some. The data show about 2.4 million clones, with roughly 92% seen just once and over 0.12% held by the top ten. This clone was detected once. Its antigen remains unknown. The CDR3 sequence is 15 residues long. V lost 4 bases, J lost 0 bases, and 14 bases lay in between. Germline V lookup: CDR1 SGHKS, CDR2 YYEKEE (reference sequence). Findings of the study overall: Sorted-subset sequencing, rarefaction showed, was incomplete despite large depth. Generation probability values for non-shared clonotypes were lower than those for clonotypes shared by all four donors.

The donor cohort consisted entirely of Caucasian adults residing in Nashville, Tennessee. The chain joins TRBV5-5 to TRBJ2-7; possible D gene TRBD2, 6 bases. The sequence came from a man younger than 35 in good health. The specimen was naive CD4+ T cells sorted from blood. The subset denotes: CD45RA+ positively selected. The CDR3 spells CASSPGLLSSYEQYF. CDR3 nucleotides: TGTGCCAGCAGCCCGGGACTCTTGAGCTCCTACGAGCAGTACTTC.